The 27 T cell receptor beta chains below were found in one sample sequenced in a study of T cell responses to AZD1222 COVID-19 vaccine. Sequencing used immunoSEQ multiplex PCR; TCRdb keeps in-frame clones, though not all of them. Here the sample spans about 96,000 clones, 80% to 90% being singletons. The starting material was peripheral blood, obtained on day 0 of AZD1222 vaccination. All receptors derive from an adult in good health.

This clone was seen more than once but under ten times. The CDR3 protein is CASSLGGSGQGQETQYF. The CDR3 region has the DNA TGCGCCAGCAGCTTGGGAGGTTCGGGACAGGGACAAGAGACCCAGTACTTC. V is TRBV5-1 and J is TRBJ2-5, with 9 bases aligning to TRBD1. The CDR3 sequence is 17 residues long. V lost 0 bases to trimming and J lost 2 bases; unmatched junction nucleotides: 8. Germline V gene sequence: CDR1 SGHRS, CDR2 YFSETQ.

This chain joins TRBV27 and TRBJ1-4; weak D call: TRBD1 (6 bases). The CDR3 runs to 16 residues. Deletions cut 3 bases from V and 2 bases from J, with 13 bases between. CDR1 and CDR2 from the germline V gene are MNHEY and SMNVEV (reference sequence). The CDR3 bases are TGTGCCAGCAGTTTTCGGGGGCGAGGGACTAATGAAAAACTGTTTTTT. Translation gives CASSFRGRGTNEKLFF.

The J gene is TRBJ1-2, the V gene TRBV20-1; D might be TRBD1 (5 bases). The germline V and J ends were trimmed by 3 bases and 2 bases, with 13 bases remaining between them. Germline V lookup: CDR1 DFQATT, CDR2 SNEGSKA (reference sequence). This CDR3 is built from 14 residues. CDR3 sequence: CSASPRGGNYGYTF. The CDR3 DNA sequence: TGCAGTGCTAGTCCGAGGGGTGGAAACTATGGCTACACCTTC.

This clone was counted once. V and J are TRBV5-6 and TRBJ2-7, with a weak D call TRBD2 (5 bases). Trimming cost V 5 bases and J 2 bases, with 20 bases left between them. In germline, CDR1 is SGHDT, CDR2 YYEEEE. This CDR3 region has 16 residues. The chain's CDR3 is CASSFILTGDAYEQYF. The CDR3 DNA reads as TGTGCCAGCAGTTTTATTTTAACCGGGGATGCCTACGAGCAGTACTTC.

V usage is TRBV2 and J usage is TRBJ1-6; D is unclear. This CDR3 contains 13 residues. Trimming stripped 3 bases from V and 9 bases from J, with 9 bases between. Per the germline V gene, CDR1 is SNHLY and CDR2 is FYNNEI. CDR3 in amino acids: CASSDARGSPLHF. CDR3 sequence (DNA): TGTGCCAGCAGTGACGCCCGCGGTTCACCCCTCCACTTT.

CDR3 sequence: CASSHYSGEQYF. The CDR3 DNA follows: TGTGCCAGCAGCCACTACTCGGGGGAGCAGTACTTC. The rearrangement links TRBV3-1 (or the pseudogene TRBV3-2) to TRBJ2-7; D perhaps matches TRBD2 (5 bases). V was clipped by 3 bases and J by 7 bases, with 10 bases between them. CDR3 size: 12 residues. Germline V gene lookup returns CDR1 LGHDT and CDR2 YNNKEL (reference sequence).

This clone was seen only a few times. The chain carries TRBV30 and TRBJ1-2; D remains ambiguous. V lost 4 bases, J lost 1 base, and 16 bases lay in between. Germline V CDR1 and CDR2: GTSNPN, SVGIG (reference sequence). The CDR3 has 15 amino acids. For the CDR3, the DNA is TGTGCCTGGATTTCTTGGGAAAAGAATAACTATGGCTACACCTTC. Protein product: CAWISWEKNNYGYTF.

The CDR3 DNA reads TGCGCCAGCAGCTCCCGGGACAGGGAGAATGGCTACACCTTC. Translating gives CASSSRDRENGYTF. The chain uses TRBV5-1 and TRBJ1-2; 9 bases match TRBD1. Germline V lookup: CDR1 SGHRS, CDR2 YFSETQ. The trim removed 3 bases at V and 6 bases at J, leaving 6 bases unmatched. The CDR3 extends over 14 amino acids.

V and J are TRBV6-2 or TRBV6-3 and TRBJ1-6; D not certain. Germline CDR1 is MNHEY and CDR2 is SVGEGT. V was pared by 3 bases and J by 15 bases, with 9 bases between. This CDR3 spans 11 amino acids. As DNA, the CDR3 is TGTGCCAGCAGTTATTCGGGAATCCTCCACTTT. Amino acid sequence: CASSYSGILHF.

The genes are TRBV2 and TRBJ1-6, with 8 bases lining up with TRBD1. The CDR3 sequence is 15 residues long. V was pared by 6 bases and J by 6 bases, with 7 bases of the junction left unmatched. In germline, CDR1 is SNHLY, CDR2 FYNNEI. The CDR3 nucleotides read TGTGCCAGCAGAGACCAGACAGGGGTTAATTCACCCCTCCACTTT. Residues: CASRDQTGVNSPLHF. Complete variable domain (other parts from reference TRBV2 and TRBJ1-6): EPEVTQTPSHQVTQMGQEVILRCVPISNHLYFYWYRQILGQKVEFLVSFYNNEISEKSEIFDDQFSVERPDGSNFTLKIRSTKLEDSAMYFCASRDQTGVNSPLHFGNGTRLTVT.

The chain uses TRBV9 and TRBJ2-1; a weak D match, TRBD1 (6 bases). Germline-derived CDR1 and CDR2 are SGDLS and YYNGEE. The length of the CDR3 is 14 residues. V lost 5 bases to trimming and J lost 4 bases, with 13 bases between them. The CDR3 DNA is TGTGCCAGCAGTCCTGGACAGACTTACAATGAGCAGTTCTTC. It encodes CASSPGQTYNEQFF.

V and J are TRBV7-2 and TRBJ1-1, with 8 bases matching TRBD1. Germline CDR1 reads SGHTA; CDR2 reads FQGNSA. The CDR3 consists of 13 residues. V was pared by 5 bases and J by 9 bases, with 8 bases of the junction left unmatched. The CDR3 DNA follows: TGTGCCAGCAGCCCTCGGACAGGGCAGAAAGCTTTCTTT. Its protein is CASSPRTGQKAFF.

This rearrangement joins TRBV15 to TRBJ2-7; a possible D gene is TRBD2 (6 bases). The V and J ends lost 5 bases and 2 bases respectively, with 16 bases between them. The CDR3 consists of 15 residues. CDR1 is LNHNV and CDR2 is YYDKDF in the germline V gene (reference sequence). CDR3 bases: TGTGCCACCAGCCCGCGGCGCGGGGCGCCCTACGAGCAGTACTTC. This sequence encodes CATSPRRGAPYEQYF.

The V and J genes are TRBV5-4 and TRBJ2-5; unclear D gene. Trimming took 2 bases from V and 5 from J, leaving 16 bases between them. CDR1 and CDR2 from the germline V gene are SGHNT and YYREEE (reference sequence). CDR3 size: 15 residues. CDR3 region: CASSFSGSLGETQYF. The CDR3 DNA is TGTGCCAGCAGCTTTTCCGGTTCGCTTGGGGAGACCCAGTACTTC.

The chain employs TRBV30 and TRBJ2-1; D unresolved. Trimming shortened V by 3 bases and J by 7 bases, and 16 bases separated the two germline ends. This CDR3 contains 14 residues. Germline loops: CDR1 GTSNPN, CDR2 SVGIG (reference sequence). CDR3 bases: TGTGCCTGGAGAAGGGCAGGCACCCAGAATGAGCAGTTCTTC. Protein sequence: CAWRRAGTQNEQFF.

The chain has TRBV30 and TRBJ1-3, with D uncertain. The CDR3 is 13 residues long. The germline gives CDR1 GTSNPN, CDR2 SVGIG (reference sequence). The V and J ends lost 0 bases and 0 bases respectively, with 3 bases between them. CDR3 in DNA: TGTGCCTGGAGTGTATCCTCTGGAAACACCATATATTTT. Its protein is CAWSVSSGNTIYF.

The chain uses TRBV5-1 and TRBJ2-1, with D unclear. Germline-derived CDR1 and CDR2 are SGHRS and YFSETQ. V lost 0 bases, J lost 6 bases, and 10 bases lay in between. This CDR3 has 14 amino acids. CDR3 in DNA: TGCGCCAGCAGCTTGGAGGCCAGGAGCAATGAGCAGTTCTTC. This codes for CASSLEARSNEQFF.

The chain joins TRBV3-1 (or the pseudogene TRBV3-2) to TRBJ2-7; 8 nucleotides agree with TRBD1. CDR3 length equals 15 residues. J lost 7 bases, V lost 5 bases, and 13 bases had no gene match. Germline V gene sequence: CDR1 LGHDT, CDR2 YNNKEL (reference sequence). The CDR3 nucleotides read TGTGCCAGCAGCGTTACCCGACAGGGGCTAGCGGAGCAGTACTTC. Residues: CASSVTRQGLAEQYF.

The genes are TRBV9 and TRBJ1-6; TRBD1 is a possible D gene (5 bases). In germline, CDR1 is SGDLS, CDR2 YYNGEE. V lost 0 bases to trimming and J lost 8 bases, with 9 bases between them. The CDR3 spans 14 residues. The CDR3 reads CASSVGQRDSPLHF. The CDR3 DNA sequence: TGTGCCAGCAGCGTAGGACAGCGGGATTCACCCCTCCACTTT.

The chain is built from TRBV19 and TRBJ2-7; no reliable D call. Germline V gives CDR1 LNHDA, CDR2 SQIVND (reference sequence). The CDR3 consists of 13 residues. Trimming left V 0 bases short and J 3 bases short, with 6 bases between. This CDR3 is CASSIDTDYEQYF. In DNA form, the CDR3 reads TGTGCCAGTAGTATAGACACTGACTACGAGCAGTACTTC. Full variable domain (outside the CDR3, taken from reference TRBV19 and TRBJ2-7): DGGITQSPKYLFRKEGQNVTLSCEQNLNHDAMYWYRQDPGQGLRLIYYSQIVNDFQKGDIAEGYSVSREKKESFPLTVTSAQKNPTAFYLCASSIDTDYEQYFGPGTRLTVT.

CDR3 region: CASSVNSGGSGDTQYF. The CDR3 DNA reads as TGTGCCAGCAGCGTAAATAGCGGGGGGAGCGGGGATACGCAGTATTTT. The chain joins TRBV9 to TRBJ2-3; 10 bases are a match to TRBD2. The V and J ends lost 1 base and 6 bases, in that order; junction bases with no gene match: 8. The CDR3 covers 16 residues. Germline V gene data show CDR1 as SGDLS and CDR2 as YYNGEE.

The V and J genes are TRBV6-2 or TRBV6-3 and TRBJ1-2, with D unclear. The CDR3 has 14 amino acids. Germline assignment: CDR1 MNHEY and CDR2 SVGEGT. Trimming left V 2 bases short and J 3 bases short, with 10 bases between. The CDR3 is CASSYHLGDYGYTF. The CDR3 DNA follows: TGTGCCAGCAGTTACCATCTGGGAGACTATGGCTACACCTTC.

The V gene is TRBV19, the J gene TRBJ1-1; D is possibly TRBD1 (5 bases). Trimming left V 5 bases short and J 1 base short, with 14 bases between. Germline V gene lookup returns CDR1 LNHDA and CDR2 SQIVND (reference sequence). CDR3 length: 15 residues. CDR3 protein: CASSLLTGANTEAFF. CDR3 DNA: TGTGCCAGTAGTCTCCTAACAGGAGCGAACACTGAAGCTTTCTTT.

This rearrangement joins TRBV19 to TRBJ1-1, with 11 bases aligning to TRBD1. CDR3 size: 15 residues. From germline, CDR1 is LNHDA and CDR2 SQIVND (reference sequence). Losses at the gene ends were 2 bases for V and 5 bases for J; bases not matched to a gene: 4. CDR3 nucleotide sequence: TGTGCCAGTAGTATAAAAGGGACAGGGGGGACTGAAGCTTTCTTT. It encodes CASSIKGTGGTEAFF. Combining the CDR3 with reference TRBV19 and TRBJ1-1 gives the whole variable domain DGGITQSPKYLFRKEGQNVTLSCEQNLNHDAMYWYRQDPGQGLRLIYYSQIVNDFQKGDIAEGYSVSREKKESFPLTVTSAQKNPTAFYLCASSIKGTGGTEAFFGQGTRLTVV.

The chain joins TRBV28 to TRBJ2-7; 9 nucleotides agree with TRBD2. V gave up 7 bases and J gave up 0 bases; unmatched junction bases: 13. The CDR3 contains 17 residues. The V gene's germline CDR1 is MDHEN and CDR2 SYDVKM. The chain's CDR3 is CASTTGASGASSYEQYF. In nucleotides, the CDR3 is TGTGCCAGCACCACGGGAGCTAGCGGGGCAAGCTCCTACGAGCAGTACTTC.

The chain is built from TRBV11-2 and TRBJ1-6, with a tentative D call TRBD1 (6 bases). V was shortened by 1 base and J by 3 bases, with 13 bases between the two germline ends. The CDR3 contains 17 residues. Germline V gives CDR1 SGHAT, CDR2 FQNNGV. The CDR3 sequence: CASSLGTGNNYNSPLHF. The CDR3 DNA is TGTGCCAGCAGCTTAGGAACAGGGAACAACTATAATTCACCCCTCCACTTT.

This rearrangement joins TRBV19 to TRBJ2-7; no reliable D call. The CDR3 spans 13 residues. The V end lost 1 base, the J end lost 3 bases, and 7 bases lay between the germline ends. Germline values: CDR1 LNHDA, CDR2 SQIVND (reference sequence). CDR3 nucleotide sequence: TGTGCCAGTAGTATAGTACTTTTCTACGAGCAGTACTTC. Protein: CASSIVLFYEQYF. The full variable domain, in which reference TRBV19 and TRBJ2-7 provide the parts outside the CDR3, is DGGITQSPKYLFRKEGQNVTLSCEQNLNHDAMYWYRQDPGQGLRLIYYSQIVNDFQKGDIAEGYSVSREKKESFPLTVTSAQKNPTAFYLCASSIVLFYEQYFGPGTRLTVT.